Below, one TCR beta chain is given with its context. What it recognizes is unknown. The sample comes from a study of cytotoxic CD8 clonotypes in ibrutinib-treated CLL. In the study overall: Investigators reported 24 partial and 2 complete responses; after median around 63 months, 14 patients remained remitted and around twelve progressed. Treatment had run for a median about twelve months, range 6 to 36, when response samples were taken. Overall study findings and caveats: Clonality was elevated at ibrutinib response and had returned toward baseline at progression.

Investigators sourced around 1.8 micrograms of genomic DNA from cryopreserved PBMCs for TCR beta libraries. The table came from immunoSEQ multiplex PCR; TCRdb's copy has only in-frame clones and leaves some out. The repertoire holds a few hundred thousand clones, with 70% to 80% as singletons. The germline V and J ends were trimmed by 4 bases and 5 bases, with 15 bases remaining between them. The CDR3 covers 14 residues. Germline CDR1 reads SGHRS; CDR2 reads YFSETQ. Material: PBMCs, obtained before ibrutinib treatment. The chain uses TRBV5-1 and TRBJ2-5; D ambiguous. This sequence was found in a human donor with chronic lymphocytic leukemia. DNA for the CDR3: TGCGCCAGCAGCCCCGGTGTGGTAAGGGAGACCCAGTACTTC. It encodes CASSPGVVRETQYF.